This TCR beta chain emerged from a study of cytomegalovirus exposure and HLA in healthy donors. Findings and caveats of the study: Follow-up analysis seemed to connect common viral pathogens with several of the most significant clusters identified.

Use of 60 Vbeta and 13 Jbeta primers characterized the PCR. This table comes from immunoSEQ multiplex PCR, and its TCRdb copy is limited to in-frame clones, with some not included. The sample contains about 140,000 clones, roughly 80% of which appear only once. The CDR3 totals 16 residues. The germline gives CDR1 MDHEN, CDR2 SYDVKM. Germline trimming cut 6 bases from V and 6 bases from J; bases unmatched to any gene: 9. This clone showed up just once. Its antigen is undetermined. The TCR sequence derives from a female donor in good health and CMV-seronegative. The sequencing input was PBMCs. The chain is built from TRBV28 and TRBJ2-2, with 11 bases matching TRBD2. CDR3 loop: CASSHLAGGLAGELFF. CDR3 bases: TGTGCCAGCAGCCATCTAGCGGGAGGTCTGGCCGGGGAGCTGTTTTTT.